The 15 T cell receptor beta chains below come from one sample, sequenced in a study of T cells in Graves' hyperthyroidism and ophthalmopathy. Amplification targeted TCR beta CDR3 regions from RNA transcripts. The HTBI primer set served for first-round RT-PCR of the TCR CDR3. A single record per CDR3 protein comes from TCRdb applying MiXCR to the multiplex PCR reads. This table has roughly 570,000 distinct CDR3 sequences, approximately 15% appearing once. Sequenced sample: blood. Source of these receptors: a woman younger than 45 with Graves' hyperthyroidism.

The table lists this clonotype with a few counts. The CDR3 DNA follows: TGTGCCAGCAGCCGTCCCGGGACAGGGAGCAATCAGCCCCAGCATTTT. Amino acid sequence: CASSRPGTGSNQPQHF. V gene TRBV6-2 or TRBV6-3 combines with J gene TRBJ1-5; 9 bases are a match to TRBD1. From germline, CDR1 is MNHEY and CDR2 SVGEGT. This CDR3 region has 16 residues. Losses at the gene ends were 6 bases for V and 1 base for J; bases not matched to a gene: 7.

The table lists this clonotype with a few counts. The CDR3 nucleotides are TGTGCCACCAGCAGCGATCGTTCTGGGGCCAACGTCCTGACTTTC. Translation gives CATSSDRSGANVLTF. The V and J genes are TRBV15 and TRBJ2-6; D is unclear. Germline lookup yields CDR1 LNHNV and CDR2 YYDKDF (reference sequence). The V gene lost 3 bases and the J gene lost 1 base, with 7 bases spanning the gap. The CDR3 extends over 15 amino acids.

Many counts were recorded for this clonotype. The chain recombines TRBV5-6 with TRBJ1-2; possible D gene TRBD1, 5 bases. Trimming removed 3 bases from V and 3 bases from J, with 12 bases in between. There are 14 residues in the CDR3. Germline V gives CDR1 SGHDT, CDR2 YYEEEE. The chain's CDR3 is CASSSTGTYYGYTF. CDR3 DNA sequence: TGTGCCAGCAGCTCGACCGGGACGTACTATGGCTACACCTTC.

A remark on this clonotype: A single base separates this from a much larger clone, so it may be a read error. Lacking the conserved final phenylalanine or tryptophan, this CDR3 likely reflects a read error. The chain joins TRBV28 to TRBJ1-4, with TRBD1 as a possible D gene (5 bases). The CDR3 length is 13 residues. V was cut by 8 bases and J by 4 bases, with 11 bases left in between. From germline, CDR1 is MDHEN and CDR2 SYDVKM. The CDR3 is CASCSGGNEKLFL. The CDR3 DNA follows: TGTGCCAGCTGCTCTGGGGGTAATGAAAAACTGTTTCTT.

The V gene is TRBV29-1, the J gene TRBJ2-2; 9 bases fit TRBD1. The CDR3 spans 14 residues. V gave up 6 bases and J gave up 5 bases; unmatched junction bases: 7. Germline V CDR1 and CDR2: SQVTM, ANQGSEA. The CDR3 here is CSVTSGTGTGELFF. CDR3 coding DNA: TGCAGCGTGACTTCCGGGACAGGGACCGGGGAGCTGTTTTTT.

This clonotype appeared many times. The rearrangement links TRBV6-1 to TRBJ2-7, with 9 bases matching TRBD2. The CDR3 contains 17 residues. The germline CDR1 and CDR2 sequences are MNHNS and SASEGT. V trimming: 6 bases; J trimming: 3 bases; junction bases outside the gene matches: 15. The DNA of the CDR3 is TGTGCCAGCAGCCAAGGCCGCCTAGCGGGGTTATACTACGAGCAGTACTTC. Translation: CASSQGRLAGLYYEQYF.

This clonotype occurred many times. The chain is built from TRBV12-3 or TRBV12-4 and TRBJ2-2, with 11 bases aligning to TRBD2. The CDR3 has 20 amino acids. Trimming removed 2 bases from V and 7 bases from J; junction bases left unmatched: 18. The CDR3 DNA follows: TGTGCCAGCAGTTTACCTGGGACTAGCGGTCTGCCGAAGGGGAGCGGGGAGCTGTTTTTT. Its protein product is CASSLPGTSGLPKGSGELFF.

The sample holds a few counts of this clonotype. The rearrangement links TRBV10-2 to TRBJ2-2; TRBD2 agrees at 10 bases. J was trimmed by 5 bases and V by 0 bases; bases with no gene match: 6. CDR3 size: 17 residues. The germline V gene encodes CDR1 WSHSY and CDR2 SAAADI. CDR3 nucleotides: TGCGCCAGCAGTGAGTCCATGACTAGCGGGCCGACCGGGGAGCTGTTTTTT. The encoded protein is CASSESMTSGPTGELFF.

The table lists this clonotype with many counts. J is TRBJ1-1 and V is TRBV12-3 or TRBV12-4; possible D gene TRBD1, 6 bases. The CDR3 totals 14 residues. Trimming took off 8 bases at V and 3 bases at J, with 16 bases between the two ends. Here the CDR3 reads CASGAQGTDTEAFF. The CDR3, as DNA: TGTGCCAGCGGGGCTCAGGGGACGGACACTGAAGCTTTCTTT.

This clonotype occurred many times. The chain couples TRBV28 to TRBJ2-7; 12 bases map to TRBD2. The V segment lost 10 bases and the J segment 1 base; nucleotides outside the gene matches: 11. The germline gives CDR1 MDHEN, CDR2 SYDVKM. The length of the CDR3 is 16 residues. CDR3 in amino acids: CATSRLAGEFSYEQYF. For the CDR3, the DNA is TGTGCCACCTCAAGACTAGCGGGAGAGTTTTCCTACGAGCAGTACTTC. Variable domain in full (rest from reference TRBV28 and TRBJ2-7): DVKVTQSSRYLVKRTGEKVFLECVQDMDHENMFWYRQDPGLGLRLIYFSYDVKMKEKGDIPEGYSVSREKKERFSLILESASTNQTSMYLCATSRLAGEFSYEQYFGPGTRLTVT.

At least ten counts were recorded for this clonotype. CDR3 sequence: CSASRPLDNEQFF. The CDR3 region has the DNA TGCAGTGCTAGTCGTCCTCTGGACAATGAGCAGTTCTTC. This chain links TRBV20-1 with TRBJ2-1, with D uncertain. Germline CDR1 and CDR2: DFQATT and SNEGSKA (reference sequence). The CDR3 extends over 13 amino acids. Trimming left V 3 bases short and J 5 bases short, with 11 bases between.

This chain uses TRBV5-1 with TRBJ1-2; D gene uncertain. The CDR3 is 16 amino acids. Trimming removed 1 base at V and 4 bases at J, with 17 bases between. Germline CDR1 is SGHRS and CDR2 is YFSETQ. The chain's CDR3 is CASSLRALIPTYGYTF. The DNA of the CDR3 is TGCGCCAGCAGCTTGAGGGCGCTGATTCCCACCTATGGCTACACCTTC.

The V gene is TRBV25-1, the J gene TRBJ2-1, with D possibly being TRBD2 (6 bases). The CDR3 is made up of 16 amino acids. V shed 5 bases and J shed 10 bases, with 24 bases lying between them. Per the germline V gene, CDR1 is MGHDK and CDR2 is SYGVNS. The CDR3: CASSPTTTGESPEQFF. DNA of the CDR3: TGTGCCAGCAGTCCTACCACGACGGGAGAGTCTCCGGAGCAGTTCTTC.

This clonotype was counted many times. This chain joins TRBV4-3 and TRBJ2-7, with D possibly being TRBD1 (6 bases). Trimming shortened V by 0 bases and J by 4 bases, and 22 bases separated the two germline ends. CDR1 and CDR2 (germline): LGHNA, YSLEER. CDR3 length: 18 amino acids. CDR3: CASSQDVVRAGQGYEQYF. The CDR3, as DNA: TGCGCCAGCAGCCAAGACGTCGTGCGGGCAGGGCAGGGGTACGAGCAGTACTTC.

This clonotype was seen a few times. The chain uses TRBV14 and TRBJ2-5, with unresolved D. V dropped 4 bases and J dropped 5 bases, with 11 bases sitting between them. The CDR3 sequence is 13 residues long. Germline CDR1 and CDR2: SGHDN and FVKESK. The CDR3 loop reads CASSPPLEETQYF. CDR3 DNA: TGTGCCAGCAGCCCCCCACTCGAGGAGACCCAGTACTTC.